The 4 T cell receptor beta chains presented below share a single source sample, sequenced in a study of T cell repertoires in cytomegalovirus infection. TCRdb reprocessed the reads via MiXCR and lists one record per CDR3 protein. The sample yields around 530,000 distinct CDR3 sequences, around 27% seen once. Material for sequencing was PBMCs. The receptors were gathered from a human donor in good health (CMV status not recorded). Some clones in this sample may be carry-over from other donors' samples.

There are many counts of this clonotype. The chain combines TRBV7-2 with TRBJ2-3, with 9 bases aligning to TRBD2. Looked up from germline, CDR1 is SGHTA and CDR2 is FQGNSA. With V trimmed by 6 bases and J by 4 bases, 5 bases remained unmatched. This CDR3 is 14 amino acids long. This CDR3 reads CASRESGGSDTQYF. The CDR3 nucleotides are TGTGCCAGCAGGGAAAGCGGGGGGTCAGATACGCAGTATTTT.

V is TRBV10-3 and J is TRBJ2-3; 12 nucleotides align to TRBD2. The CDR3 has 17 amino acids. Losses at the gene ends were 0 bases for V and 6 bases for J; bases not matched to a gene: 7. Germline values: CDR1 ENHRY, CDR2 SYGVKD. Here the CDR3 reads CAISESRTSGARDTQYF. The CDR3 DNA follows: TGTGCCATCAGTGAGTCGAGGACTAGCGGGGCCCGGGATACGCAGTATTTT.

The chain is built from TRBV19 and TRBJ1-1, with D maybe TRBD1 (6 bases). V gave up 8 bases and J gave up 0 bases, with 13 bases separating them. This CDR3 is 14 amino acids long. The germline CDR1 and CDR2 sequences are LNHDA and SQIVND (reference sequence). The CDR3 loop is CASESGQLNTEAFF. CDR3 nucleotides: TGTGCCAGTGAATCGGGACAATTGAACACTGAAGCTTTCTTT.

This clonotype appeared many times. The chain joins TRBV7-6 to TRBJ2-6; D call uncertain. V was trimmed by 4 bases and J by 0 bases, leaving 7 bases between them. The CDR3 contains 15 residues. Germline assignment: CDR1 SGHVS and CDR2 FNYEAQ. The CDR3 sequence: CASSSHSSGANVLTF. The CDR3 DNA follows: TGTGCCAGCAGCTCCCATAGCTCTGGGGCCAACGTCCTGACTTTC.